This entry features one T cell receptor beta chain sequence. This specimen belongs to a study of T cell responses to AZD1222 COVID-19 vaccine. Data came from immunoSEQ multiplex PCR; TCRdb stores just in-frame clones and leaves some out. The table has 80,000 or so clones, 60% to 85% seen once. CDR1 WSHSY and CDR2 SAAADI come from the germline V gene. Losses at the gene ends were 6 bases for V and 9 bases for J; bases not matched to a gene: 8. This CDR3 is built from 16 residues. The chain has TRBV10-2 and TRBJ2-1; 16 nucleotides agree with TRBD2. This sample comprised peripheral blood, obtained 28 days after the second dose of the MenACWY control vaccine. The TCR sequence derives from an adult who received the MenACWY meningococcal vaccine as a control. As DNA, the CDR3 is TGCGCCAGCAGGGCCGGGACTAGCGGGAGGGATGGTGAGCAGTTCTTC. Translated, it gives CASRAGTSGRDGEQFF.